This TCR beta chain was profiled in a study of somatic mutations in cytotoxic T cells in rheumatoid arthritis. Study background: Certain V beta antibody-stained T-cell populations, V beta1+ cells sequenced for TCRB among them, were flow-sorted to nearly 100% purity.

There are a few counts of this clone. Its antigen is as yet unknown. In germline, CDR1 is GTSNPN, CDR2 SVGIG (reference sequence). The ends were cut back, 0 bases at V and 4 bases at J, with 6 bases in the middle. The CDR3 covers 13 residues. Regarding the study as a whole: Clonality measured in CD8+ T cells did not differ significantly between rheumatoid arthritis patients and age-matched healthy controls. CD8+ clonality rose with age in rheumatoid arthritis patients, not healthy controls.

Repertoires were generated with immunoSEQ multiplex PCR, while TCRdb's copy carries only in-frame clones and drops some. The sample has 11,000 or so clones, 74% seen once. This chain uses TRBV30 with TRBJ2-2, with D hard to call. The sequence was collected from a man between 65 and 80 years old in good health. The sequenced sample consisted of CD8+ T cells sorted from blood. CDR3 amino acids: CAWSVVATGELFF. Here the CDR3 DNA reads TGTGCCTGGAGTGTAGTCGCCACCGGGGAGCTGTTTTTT.